The source of this T cell receptor (beta chain) is a study of blood T cell repertoires in COVID-19. The CDR3 runs to 18 residues. V dropped 6 bases and J dropped 3; count of bases not matched to a gene: 16. Germline assignment: CDR1 MNHEY and CDR2 SVGEGT. The assay was immunoSEQ multiplex PCR, and TCRdb's table has in-frame clones only and misses some. The data contain 180,000 or so clones, roughly nine tenths of them singletons. This clone has a handful of counts. The chain carries TRBV6-2 or TRBV6-3 and TRBJ1-4, with 7 positions matching TRBD1. The sample taken for sequencing was PBMCs or T cells enriched from blood (not recorded which). The receptor was isolated from a woman in her forties with acute COVID-19. As DNA, the CDR3 is TGTGCCAGCAGCCAATTCGTATCCGGGACAGACGCTAATGAAAAACTGTTTTTT. This encodes CASSQFVSGTDANEKLFF.